Presented here are 11 T cell receptor beta chains from one specimen sequenced in a study of T cell responses to AZD1222 COVID-19 vaccine. Produced via immunoSEQ multiplex PCR; TCRdb's table is partial and in-frame only. The profile shows under 70,000 clones, around four fifths of them singletons. The specimen comprised peripheral blood, sampled on day 0 of AZD1222 vaccination. Receptor source: an adult in good health.

The gene calls are TRBV7-8 and TRBJ1-5; D gene ambiguous. V was pared by 2 bases and J by 3 bases, with 23 bases between. The germline CDR1 and CDR2 sequences are SGHVS and FQNEAQ. CDR3 length equals 19 residues. DNA for the CDR3: TGTGCCAGCAGCTTAAACTTCGGACGAGGTAGGAGAAACAATCAGCCCCAGCATTTT. This codes for CASSLNFGRGRRNNQPQHF. Full variable domain (outside the CDR3, taken from reference TRBV7-8 and TRBJ1-5): GAGVSQSPRYKVAKRGQDVALRCDPISGHVSLFWYQQALGQGPEFLTYFQNEAQLDKSGLPSDRFFAERPEGSVSTLKIQRTQQEDSAVYLCASSLNFGRGRRNNQPQHFGDGTRLSIL.

This clone was picked up one time. The chain has TRBV19 and TRBJ2-3; 7 nucleotides agree with TRBD1. Germline values: CDR1 LNHDA, CDR2 SQIVND (reference sequence). The CDR3 is 13 residues long. V shed 10 bases and J 3 bases; nucleotides not matched to a gene: 7. CDR3 loop: CATTGAFTDTQYF. The CDR3 DNA follows: TGTGCCACCACAGGGGCGTTTACAGATACGCAGTATTTT.

The CDR3 nucleotides read TGTGCCAGTAGTATAAACCTCCGGAATGACTACACCTTC. Translated: CASSINLRNDYTF. The chain carries TRBV19 and TRBJ1-2; D gene unclear. Looked up from germline, CDR1 is LNHDA and CDR2 is SQIVND (reference sequence). The CDR3 loop spans 13 amino acids. Trimming cost V 2 bases and J 10 bases, with 14 bases left between them.

The V call is TRBV3-1 (or the pseudogene TRBV3-2), the J call TRBJ2-1; no clear D. The CDR3 spans 11 residues. Looked up from germline, CDR1 is LGHDT and CDR2 is YNNKEL (reference sequence). Trimming stripped 2 bases from V and 8 bases from J, with 4 bases between. The CDR3 DNA follows: TGTGCCAGCAGCCAATGGTATGAGCAGTTCTTC. This codes for CASSQWYEQFF.

The chain combines TRBV2 with TRBJ2-2; 9 bases are shared with TRBD1. V was pared by 7 bases and J by 5 bases, with 8 bases of the junction left unmatched. Germline values: CDR1 SNHLY, CDR2 FYNNEI. This CDR3 comprises 15 residues. The CDR3 nucleotides are TGTGCCAGCACCATTGACAGGGGGAGAACCGGGGAGCTGTTTTTT. Translation gives CASTIDRGRTGELFF.

In this sample, this clone turned up a few times. The rearrangement links TRBV5-6 to TRBJ2-7; the D gene could be TRBD1 or TRBD2 (5 bases each). The CDR3 totals 14 residues. The germline V gene has CDR1 SGHDT and CDR2 YYEEEE. The germline V and J ends were trimmed by 4 bases and 0 bases, with 11 bases remaining between them. The CDR3 DNA reads as TGTGCCAGCAGCGTTGTGGGGGACTCCTACGAGCAGTACTTC. Its translation: CASSVVGDSYEQYF.

This chain connects TRBV6-5 to TRBJ2-7, with TRBD2 matching 12 bases. V lost 10 bases to trimming and J lost 5 bases; unmatched junction nucleotides: 9. This CDR3 is 14 amino acids long. Germline loops: CDR1 MNHEY, CDR2 SVGAGI. The DNA of the CDR3 is TGTGCCACCCCGACTAGCGGGAGTCCCCACGAGCAGTACTTC. Translating it yields CATPTSGSPHEQYF.

The CDR3 sequence is CASSVFGDTEAFF. CDR3 in DNA: TGTGCCAGCAGCGTATTCGGGGACACTGAAGCTTTCTTT. V gene TRBV9 combines with J gene TRBJ1-1; D remains unclear. Between the trimmed V and J ends, which lost 1 base and 3 bases, there was a span of 7 bases. Per germline, CDR1 SGDLS and CDR2 YYNGEE. The CDR3 spans 13 residues.

The rearrangement uses TRBV27 and TRBJ1-2; weak D call: TRBD1 (6 bases). V dropped 0 bases and J dropped 6 bases, with 8 bases sitting between them. The CDR3 runs 13 residues. Per the germline V gene, CDR1 is MNHEY and CDR2 is SMNVEV (reference sequence). CDR3 sequence: CASSLSGGHGYTF. CDR3 in DNA: TGTGCCAGCAGTTTATCCGGGGGGCATGGCTACACCTTC.

V gene TRBV27 combines with J gene TRBJ2-7; D not certain. Trimming stripped 5 bases from V and 1 base from J, with 3 bases between. The germline gives CDR1 MNHEY, CDR2 SMNVEV (reference sequence). The CDR3 sequence is 11 residues long. The CDR3 protein is CASSPSYEQYF. The CDR3 DNA reads TGTGCCAGCAGTCCGTCCTACGAGCAGTACTTC.

This chain uses TRBV3-1 (or the pseudogene TRBV3-2) with TRBJ2-2, with TRBD2 identical over 12 bases. Germline CDR1 LGHDT, CDR2 YNNKEL (reference sequence). The CDR3 loop spans 16 amino acids. Germline trimming cut 5 bases from V and 7 bases from J; bases unmatched to any gene: 8. The CDR3 here is CASSRRGTSGRGELFF. In DNA form, the CDR3 reads TGTGCCAGCAGCAGGCGGGGGACTAGCGGGCGCGGGGAGCTGTTTTTT.